Following are 9 T cell receptor beta chains from one sample sequenced in a study of radiation and T cells in renal cell carcinoma. Using immunoSEQ multiplex PCR, the repertoire was profiled, and TCRdb retains in-frame clones only, with some absent. Of 85,000 to 100,000 clones detected, about 88% appear once; the ten largest clones hold under 9.5%. Stated time point: baseline pretreatment blood. Indicated treatment: 15 Gy SBRT to primary tumor, nephrectomy 4 weeks later. The sample was blood, taken from a patient whose treatment included radiotherapy and nephrectomy. The source is a middle-aged man with renal cell carcinoma.

This chain joins TRBV18 and TRBJ2-7; the match to TRBD2 covers 7 bases. V shed 3 bases, J shed 0 bases, and the junction held 2 bases outside the gene matches. Germline values: CDR1 KGHSH, CDR2 LQKENI. This CDR3 comprises 14 residues. The CDR3 region is CASSPASGSYEQYF. The CDR3 coding sequence is TGTGCCAGCTCACCCGCTAGCGGCTCCTACGAGCAGTACTTC.

V and J are TRBV2 and TRBJ2-2; D perhaps matches TRBD1 (6 bases). The CDR3 runs 14 residues. V was clipped by 6 bases and J by 1 base, with 9 bases between them. Germline V gene data show CDR1 as SNHLY and CDR2 as FYNNEI. DNA of the CDR3: TGTGCCAGCAGCAGGGGTGAGAACACCGGGGAGCTGTTTTTT. Protein sequence: CASSRGENTGELFF.

V and J are TRBV5-1 and TRBJ2-1; 7 bases fit TRBD2. The CDR3 totals 15 residues. The germline CDR1 and CDR2 sequences are SGHRS and YFSETQ. Trimming at V came to 0 bases and at J to 8 bases, leaving 8 bases not matched to a gene. The CDR3 nucleotides are TGCGCCAGCAGCTTGGCGGGGCGGGAGTACTATGAGCAGTTCTTC. This codes for CASSLAGREYYEQFF. The entire variable domain, with the rest obtained from reference TRBV5-1 and TRBJ2-1, is as follows: KAGVTQTPRYLIKTRGQQVTLSCSPISGHRSVSWYQQTPGQGLQFLFEYFSETQRNKGNFPGRFSGRQFSNSRSEMNVSTLELGDSALYLCASSLAGREYYEQFFGPGTRLTVL.

The rearrangement joins TRBV7-2 to TRBJ1-1, with 7 bases aligning to TRBD1. The CDR3 is 12 amino acids. Germline-derived CDR1 and CDR2 are SGHTA and FQGNSA. With V trimmed by 5 bases and J by 8 bases, 5 bases remained unmatched. CDR3 amino acids: CASSPGQIEAFF. The CDR3 DNA follows: TGTGCCAGCAGCCCGGGACAGATCGAAGCTTTCTTT.

The chain recombines TRBV7-9 with TRBJ1-5; D is undetermined. With 5 bases removed from V and 9 bases from J, the gap between germline ends came to 14 bases. The CDR3 is 13 amino acids. CDR1 is SEHNR and CDR2 is FQNEAQ in the germline V gene (reference sequence). CDR3: CASSQDVGWPQHF. CDR3 coding DNA: TGTGCCAGCAGCCAAGACGTCGGTTGGCCCCAGCATTTT.

The V call is TRBV18, the J call TRBJ2-3, with D perhaps matching TRBD1 (5 bases). The germline CDR1 and CDR2 sequences are KGHSH and LQKENI. The CDR3 totals 15 residues. Trimming took off 0 bases at V and 2 bases at J, with 9 bases between the two ends. The chain's CDR3 is CASSPPQGTTDTQYF. CDR3 coding DNA: TGTGCCAGCTCACCACCGCAGGGAACCACAGATACGCAGTATTTT.

This chain joins TRBV7-2 and TRBJ1-5; D call uncertain. Germline V gives CDR1 SGHTA, CDR2 FQGNSA. This CDR3 contains 13 residues. Trimming pared 1 base from V and 5 bases from J, leaving 6 bases between. The CDR3 DNA reads TGTGCCAGCAGCTTAGAACAGTATCAGCCCCAGCATTTT. Translated: CASSLEQYQPQHF.

This clone was recorded many times. This chain joins TRBV18 and TRBJ2-7; TRBD1 or TRBD2 may be the D gene (5 bases each). The CDR3 is 14 amino acids. V lost 6 bases and J lost 4, with 16 bases in between. The germline V gene encodes CDR1 KGHSH and CDR2 LQKENI. CDR3 loop: CASSRGASTYEQYF. The DNA of the CDR3 is TGTGCCAGCTCTCGGGGCGCGAGTACGTACGAGCAGTACTTC.

This chain uses TRBV5-4 with TRBJ2-3; D possibly corresponds to TRBD2 (6 bases). The length of the CDR3 is 14 residues. Looked up from germline, CDR1 is SGHNT and CDR2 is YYREEE (reference sequence). The V end was cut by 4 bases, the J end by 4 bases, with 13 bases between. CDR3 region: CASSPEGVPDTQYF. The CDR3 coding sequence is TGTGCCAGCAGCCCGGAGGGAGTCCCAGATACGCAGTATTTT.